Presented here are 27 T cell receptor beta chains from one specimen sequenced in a study of cytomegalovirus exposure and HLA in healthy donors. Primers: 60 Vbeta forward and 13 Jbeta reverse. Profiling relied on immunoSEQ multiplex PCR, and the TCRdb table lists in-frame clones only, not all of them. The table has some 250,000 clones, 82% seen once. The sequenced material came from PBMCs. The receptors shown here come from a woman in her 40s in good health and CMV-seropositive.

This clone was counted once. The chain recombines TRBV30 with TRBJ2-1, with 7 bases lining up with TRBD2. The germline V gene has CDR1 GTSNPN and CDR2 SVGIG (reference sequence). Germline trimming cut 0 bases from V and 3 bases from J; bases unmatched to any gene: 5. The CDR3 is 15 amino acids. The CDR3 DNA reads as TGTGCCTGGAGTGTACGGGGGGACCTCTACAATGAGCAGTTCTTC. It yields the protein CAWSVRGDLYNEQFF.

As for this clone: The junction shows a germline mismatch at one end, possibly a read error. The rearrangement joins TRBV7-9 to TRBJ1-1; D is unclear. CDR3 length equals 14 residues. CDR1 SEHNR and CDR2 FQNEAQ come from the germline V gene (reference sequence). The CDR3 sequence is CSSSLVRQNTEAFF. The CDR3 coding sequence is TGTTCCAGCAGCTTAGTACGACAGAACACTGAAGCTTTCTTT.

The rearrangement joins TRBV9 to TRBJ2-1, with D perhaps TRBD1 (5 bases). The germline V gene encodes CDR1 SGDLS and CDR2 YYNGEE. V was shortened by 0 bases and J by 8 bases, with 21 bases between the two germline ends. The CDR3 covers 17 residues. As DNA, the CDR3 is TGTGCCAGCAGCGTAGAGGCCCGGCAGGGTGGTATAGATGAGCAGTTCTTC. The encoded protein is CASSVEARQGGIDEQFF. The whole variable domain, filled in from reference TRBV9 and TRBJ2-1, reads DSGVTQTPKHLITATGQRVTLRCSPRSGDLSVYWYQQSLDQGLQFLIQYYNGEERAKGNILERFSAQQFPDLHSELNLSSLELGDSALYFCASSVEARQGGIDEQFFGPGTRLTVL.

The gene calls are TRBV4-2 and TRBJ1-2; D gene ambiguous. Germline V gives CDR1 LGHNA, CDR2 YNFKEQ. Trimming removed 0 bases from V and 6 bases from J, with 14 bases in between. This CDR3 comprises 15 residues. CDR3 DNA sequence: TGTGCCAGCAGCCAAGAACCGCGGTTAAACCATGGCTACACCTTC. Its translation: CASSQEPRLNHGYTF.

The J gene is TRBJ2-5, the V gene TRBV5-4; weak D call: TRBD1 (6 bases). Trimming removed 1 base at V and 0 bases at J, with 7 bases between. Germline lookup yields CDR1 SGHNT and CDR2 YYREEE (reference sequence). The CDR3 consists of 14 residues. The CDR3 loop is CASSLRTDQETQYF. CDR3 bases: TGTGCCAGCAGCTTGCGGACAGACCAAGAGACCCAGTACTTC.

The CDR3 sequence is CASQSGVYNEQFF. In DNA, the CDR3 is TGTGCCTCCCAAAGCGGGGTGTACAATGAGCAGTTCTTC. V gene TRBV30 combines with J gene TRBJ2-1; 7 nucleotides align to TRBD2. In germline, CDR1 is GTSNPN, CDR2 SVGIG (reference sequence). The CDR3 extends over 13 amino acids. V lost 7 bases and J lost 4; bases outside the gene matches: 7.

The chain has TRBV6-1 and TRBJ2-5, with 12 nucleotides matching TRBD2. The V gene's germline CDR1 is MNHNS and CDR2 SASEGT. CDR3 length: 15 residues. V dropped 2 bases and J dropped 2; count of bases not matched to a gene: 0. The CDR3 coding sequence is TGTGCCAGCAGTGAACTAGCGGGGGGGCAAGAGACCCAGTACTTC. This encodes CASSELAGGQETQYF.

The V and J genes are TRBV19 and TRBJ2-5; maybe TRBD2 (5 bases). Trimming removed 9 bases at V and 9 bases at J, with 44 bases between. CDR3 length equals 21 residues. Germline V gene lookup returns CDR1 LNHDA and CDR2 SQIVND (reference sequence). The CDR3 DNA reads as TGTGCCAGCACACCCTACCGGGCCCGCGGCTCCCTCCCAAGGTCAAGAGCGGCCCAGTACTTC. Protein sequence: CASTPYRARGSLPRSRAAQYF.

The chain links TRBV27 to TRBJ1-2; weak D call: TRBD1 (6 bases). The V gene lost 3 bases and the J gene lost 2 bases, with 16 bases spanning the gap. Germline V gene sequence: CDR1 MNHEY, CDR2 SMNVEV (reference sequence). There are 16 residues in the CDR3. The CDR3 DNA is TGTGCCAGCAGTTTCCTTGGGACAAACGTCAACTATGGCTACACCTTC. Amino acid sequence: CASSFLGTNVNYGYTF.

V usage is TRBV4-3 and J usage is TRBJ2-3; 9 nucleotides agree with TRBD2. V trimming: 1 base; J trimming: 3 bases; junction bases outside the gene matches: 5. In germline, CDR1 is LGHNA, CDR2 YSLEER. The CDR3 spans 16 residues. Here the CDR3 reads CASSQGSAGGTDTQYF. In nucleotides, the CDR3 is TGCGCCAGCAGCCAAGGATCCGCGGGGGGGACAGATACGCAGTATTTT.

V gene TRBV28 combines with J gene TRBJ1-2; 7 nucleotides agree with TRBD1. The CDR3 runs to 13 residues. Trimming took 3 bases from V and 4 from J; bases not matched to a gene: 2. Germline lookup yields CDR1 MDHEN and CDR2 SYDVKM. The CDR3, as DNA: TGTGCCAGCAGTTTTCAGGGGGGCTATGGCTACACCTTC. This sequence encodes CASSFQGGYGYTF.

This clone was detected only once. The gene calls are TRBV9 and TRBJ1-2, with 9 bases aligning to TRBD1. The CDR3 runs 17 residues. Germline V gives CDR1 SGDLS, CDR2 YYNGEE. Trimming removed 0 bases from V and 6 bases from J; junction bases left unmatched: 12. CDR3 nucleotide sequence: TGTGCCAGCAGCGTAGCTTCGAGGGGGACAGGGAGCGATGGCTACACCTTC. Its translation: CASSVASRGTGSDGYTF.

The chain recombines TRBV18 with TRBJ1-1; no clear D gene. The CDR3 sequence is 11 residues long. Per the germline V gene, CDR1 is KGHSH and CDR2 is LQKENI. V lost 3 bases and J lost 4, with 3 bases in between. CDR3 coding DNA: TGTGCCAGCTCACCCTCCACTGAAGCTTTCTTT. Translation: CASSPSTEAFF. Full variable domain (rest looked up from reference TRBV18 and TRBJ1-1): NAGVMQNPRHLVRRRGQEARLRCSPMKGHSHVYWYRQLPEEGLKFMVYLQKENIIDESGMPKERFSAEFPKEGPSILRIQQVVRGDSAAYFCASSPSTEAFFGQGTRLTVV.

As to this clone: One end of the junction fails to match germline, which may point to a read error. This chain connects TRBV10-2 to TRBJ2-7; 7 nucleotides agree with TRBD2. The CDR3 sequence is 16 residues long. CDR1 WSHSY and CDR2 SAAADI come from the germline V gene. CDR3 amino acids: CASRDLAGRISYERYF. In DNA, the CDR3 is TGCGCCAGCAGGGACCTTGCCGGGAGGATCTCCTACGAGCGGTACTTC.

The chain has TRBV7-6 and TRBJ2-2; D is possibly TRBD1 (6 bases). CDR1 and CDR2 (germline): SGHVS, FNYEAQ. This CDR3 comprises 15 residues. Between the trimmed V and J ends, which lost 4 bases and 3 bases, there was a span of 12 bases. For the CDR3, the DNA is TGTGCCAGCAGCTCAGGGGCTGGGGACACCGGGGAGCTGTTTTTT. Translated, it gives CASSSGAGDTGELFF.

The sample holds a few counts of this clone. The V and J genes are TRBV30 and TRBJ1-1; no clear D gene. This CDR3 has 13 amino acids. The V and J ends lost 2 bases and 7 bases respectively, with 14 bases between them. Germline CDR1 reads GTSNPN; CDR2 reads SVGIG (reference sequence). CDR3 loop: CAWSLQAGNEAFF. The CDR3 DNA is TGTGCCTGGAGTCTACAAGCGGGCAATGAAGCTTTCTTT.

This clone has more than one count but fewer than ten. The rearrangement uses TRBV9 and TRBJ2-1, with 7 bases matching TRBD2. The CDR3 contains 15 residues. The junction had 10 bases not matched to a gene; V was cut back by 3 bases and J by 7 bases. Germline loops: CDR1 SGDLS, CDR2 YYNGEE. The CDR3 DNA sequence: TGTGCCAGCAGCGAGAAGGGCGGGAGTATGAATGAGCAGTTCTTC. It codes for CASSEKGGSMNEQFF. The whole variable domain, remainder taken from reference TRBV9 and TRBJ2-1, is DSGVTQTPKHLITATGQRVTLRCSPRSGDLSVYWYQQSLDQGLQFLIQYYNGEERAKGNILERFSAQQFPDLHSELNLSSLELGDSALYFCASSEKGGSMNEQFFGPGTRLTVL.

The chain combines TRBV18 with TRBJ2-1; D is possibly TRBD2 (6 bases). The CDR3 extends over 15 amino acids. Germline CDR1 reads KGHSH; CDR2 reads LQKENI. The V gene lost 5 bases and the J gene lost 7 bases, with 18 bases spanning the gap. The CDR3 coding sequence is TGTGCCAGCTCAGCCACGGGACTGGGACTTAATGAGCAGTTCTTC. Residues: CASSATGLGLNEQFF.

Points on this clone: The sample contains more than one DNA sequence encoding this CDR3. V and J are TRBV4-3 and TRBJ1-5, with D perhaps TRBD1 (5 bases). The CDR3 totals 14 residues. The V end was cut by 0 bases, the J end by 2 bases, with 5 bases between. The germline V gene has CDR1 LGHNA and CDR2 YSLEER. Here the CDR3 reads CASSQDRGNQPQHF. The CDR3 DNA is TGCGCCAGCAGCCAAGACAGGGGCAATCAGCCCCAGCATTTT.

Points on this clone: Other DNA sequences in this sample translate to the same CDR3. CDR3 protein: CAWSQGQGRQQYF. For the CDR3, the DNA is TGTGCCTGGAGCCAGGGACAGGGTAGGCAGCAGTACTTC. This sequence joins TRBV30 and TRBJ2-7; 9 nucleotides agree with TRBD1. V lost 3 bases, J lost 8 bases, and 8 bases stayed unmatched. Germline CDR1 is GTSNPN and CDR2 is SVGIG (reference sequence). The CDR3 is 13 amino acids.

This clone turned up a few times. V gene TRBV7-9 combines with J gene TRBJ1-2; TRBD1 aligns across 7 bases. This CDR3 region has 16 residues. The V gene's germline CDR1 is SEHNR and CDR2 FQNEAQ (reference sequence). The junction had 10 bases not matched to a gene; V was cut back by 2 bases and J by 4 bases. The CDR3 spells CASSLSRGRAGYGYTF. The CDR3 DNA is TGTGCCAGCAGCTTATCGAGGGGGCGGGCTGGCTATGGCTACACCTTC. Variable domain in full (rest from reference TRBV7-9 and TRBJ1-2): DTGVSQNPRHKITKRGQNVTFRCDPISEHNRLYWYRQTLGQGPEFLTYFQNEAQLEKSRLLSDRFSAERPKGSFSTLEIQRTEQGDSAMYLCASSLSRGRAGYGYTFGSGTRLTVV.

The gene calls are TRBV5-1 and TRBJ2-5; a weak D match, TRBD1 (6 bases). Deletions cut 4 bases from V and 5 bases from J, with 6 bases between. CDR1 is SGHRS and CDR2 is YFSETQ in the germline V gene. CDR3 length equals 11 residues. The CDR3 is CASSQGETQYF. Written as DNA, the CDR3 is TGCGCCAGCAGCCAGGGGGAGACCCAGTACTTC. Full variable domain (missing parts from reference TRBV5-1 and TRBJ2-5): KAGVTQTPRYLIKTRGQQVTLSCSPISGHRSVSWYQQTPGQGLQFLFEYFSETQRNKGNFPGRFSGRQFSNSRSEMNVSTLELGDSALYLCASSQGETQYFGPGTRLLVL.

The chain links TRBV2 to TRBJ2-3, with 10 nucleotides matching TRBD2. The CDR3 is made up of 15 amino acids. Trimming cost V 7 bases and J 11 bases; bases outside gene matches: 15. Germline V gives CDR1 SNHLY, CDR2 FYNNEI. The DNA for the CDR3 is TGTGCCAGCAAATCACTAGCGGGGAGGGGAGATGGGCAGTATTTT. Its translation: CASKSLAGRGDGQYF.

This clone was picked up one time. This rearrangement joins TRBV5-4 to TRBJ2-3; 8 nucleotides align to TRBD1. With 1 base clipped from V and 5 bases from J, the junction kept 0 bases outside the gene matches. Germline CDR1 is SGHNT and CDR2 is YYREEE (reference sequence). The CDR3 sequence is 13 residues long. The CDR3 protein is CASSLTGGDTQYF. DNA for the CDR3: TGTGCCAGCAGCTTGACAGGGGGAGATACGCAGTATTTT.

The chain carries TRBV29-1 and TRBJ1-4, with D hard to call. Trimming stripped 1 base from V and 10 bases from J, with 7 bases between. This CDR3 is built from 11 residues. Germline V CDR1 and CDR2: SQVTM, ANQGSEA. The CDR3 loop is CSVEVVGKLFF. In nucleotides, the CDR3 is TGCAGCGTTGAAGTAGTTGGAAAACTGTTTTTT.

This clone was detected once. The chain is built from TRBV6-5 and TRBJ1-6; D unresolved. In germline, CDR1 is MNHEY, CDR2 SVGAGI. The V gene lost 1 base and the J gene lost 14 bases, with 9 bases spanning the gap. CDR3 length: 12 residues. CDR3 coding DNA: TGTGCCAGCAGTTACTTTTCGGGATCCCTCCACTTT. As protein: CASSYFSGSLHF.

This rearrangement joins TRBV12-1 to TRBJ2-5; the table's D call, TRBD1, was not checked against the DNA. TRBV12-1 is annotated as a pseudogene. CDR3 length: 12 amino acids. CDR3 sequence (DNA): TGTGCCAGCACCTGGCCTGCTGAGACCCAGTACTTC. Residues: CASTWPAETQYF.